This note documents a single TCR beta chain sequence. CDR1 PRHDT and CDR2 FYEKMQ come from the germline V gene (reference sequence). Trimming shortened V by 3 bases and J by 2 bases, and 10 bases separated the two germline ends. The CDR3 contains 14 residues. The record originates from a study of molecular identifiers for immune sequencing clone quantification. TCRdb recomputed calls from the PCR reads with MiXCR, one row per CDR3 protein. Among approximately 590,000 distinct CDR3 sequences listed, roughly 27% were seen once. This TCR came from a human donor in good health. Some libraries in this study had Jurkat cell RNA spiked in. Source material: naive CD8+ T cells from blood, with Jurkat cell RNA spiked in. The subset denotes: FACS-sorted CD8+CD4-CCR7+CD45RA+ naive T cells. The gene calls are TRBV13 and TRBJ1-1, with D hard to call. The CDR3 reads CASSFGRKNTEAFF. As DNA, the CDR3 is TGTGCCAGCAGCTTTGGGCGGAAAAACACTGAAGCTTTCTTT. Based on the CDR3 plus reference TRBV13 and TRBJ1-1, the full variable domain is AAGVIQSPRHLIKEKRETATLKCYPIPRHDTVYWYQQGPGQDPQFLISFYEKMQSDKGSIPDRFSAQQFSDYHSELNMSSLELGDSALYFCASSFGRKNTEAFFGQGTRLTVV.